These 14 T cell receptor beta chains came from one sample sequenced in a study of Graves' ophthalmopathy and Graves' hyperthyroidism. RNA transcripts were the source from which TCR beta CDR3 regions were amplified. Amplification began with first-round RT-PCR using HTBI primers, then second-round multiplex PCR was performed. TCRdb used MiXCR to reprocess the multiplex PCR reads, holding one entry per CDR3 protein. The sample consists of about 740,000 distinct CDR3 sequences, roughly two fifths of them appearing once. The source material was peripheral blood. Source of these receptors: an adult man with Graves' ophthalmopathy.

A word on this clonotype: Germline is not matched at one junction end, which may reflect a read error. V usage is TRBV24-1 and J usage is TRBJ1-5, with no clear D. CDR3 size: 14 residues. CDR1 and CDR2 (germline): KGHDR, SFDVKD. In DNA form, the CDR3 reads TGTGCCAGCAGTTTGGTAGAGGGATATCAGCCCCAGCATTTT. Translating gives CASSLVEGYQPQHF.

The chain uses TRBV19 and TRBJ2-5; 8 nucleotides align to TRBD1. V trimming: 3 bases; J trimming: 9 bases; junction bases outside the gene matches: 15. This CDR3 contains 16 residues. Germline V CDR1 and CDR2: LNHDA, SQIVND (reference sequence). In nucleotides, the CDR3 is TGTGCCAGTAGTATGGCCCTTGGACAGGGCAGGCAGCCCCAGTACTTC. Amino acids: CASSMALGQGRQPQYF.

The genes are TRBV19 and TRBJ1-2; D uncertain. V lost 9 bases and J lost 4, with 15 bases in between. The CDR3 sequence is 13 residues long. Per germline, CDR1 LNHDA and CDR2 SQIVND (reference sequence). The CDR3 sequence is CASTPLGIYGYTF. CDR3 DNA: TGTGCCAGCACCCCGCTCGGTATCTATGGCTACACCTTC.

This chain joins TRBV3-1 and TRBJ2-5; D call uncertain. CDR3 length: 14 residues. The germline CDR1 and CDR2 sequences are LGHDT and YNNKEL (reference sequence). Trimming took off 4 bases at V and 0 bases at J, with 9 bases between the two ends. The CDR3 is CASSPAPYQETQYF. The CDR3 DNA reads TGTGCCAGCAGCCCAGCGCCTTACCAAGAGACCCAGTACTTC.

This clonotype was observed a handful of times. The chain is built from TRBV7-9 and TRBJ2-7; 9 nucleotides match TRBD1. The CDR3 totals 18 residues. The V gene end was trimmed by 1 base and the J gene end by 0 bases; junction bases not matched to a gene: 10. CDR1 and CDR2 (germline): SEHNR, FQNEAQ (reference sequence). The CDR3, as DNA: TGTGCCAGCAGCTTAGGCCGGGACAGGGTGGGATCCTCCTACGAGCAGTACTTC. Protein: CASSLGRDRVGSSYEQYF.

This clonotype was counted many times. The chain couples TRBV7-9 to TRBJ1-2, with a possible D match to TRBD1 (6 bases). CDR1 and CDR2 from the germline V gene are SEHNR and FQNEAQ (reference sequence). Trimming pared 4 bases from V and 5 bases from J, leaving 11 bases between. The CDR3 consists of 13 residues. The CDR3 sequence: CASSYRDKYGYTF. The CDR3 DNA sequence: TGTGCCAGCAGCTACCGGGACAAGTATGGCTACACCTTC.

The chain combines TRBV24-1 with TRBJ2-5; D is undetermined. The DNA end is more similar to TRBJ2-1, so the J call may be wrong. Germline CDR1 and CDR2: KGHDR and SFDVKD. CDR3 length equals 10 residues. The DNA for the CDR3 is TGTGCCACCAGATACAATGAGCAGTTCTTC. Its translation is CATRYNEQFF.

In its sample, this clonotype was seen once. The gene calls are TRBV7-9 and TRBJ2-5, with 13 bases lining up with TRBD2. V shed 4 bases and J 7 bases; nucleotides not matched to a gene: 9. Germline V lookup: CDR1 SEHNR, CDR2 FQNEAQ (reference sequence). This CDR3 region has 16 residues. The CDR3 DNA reads as TGTGCCAGCAGCTATGGACTAGCGGGAGAGGATGGGACCCAGTACTTC. It codes for CASSYGLAGEDGTQYF. Filled out from reference TRBV7-9 and TRBJ2-5, the complete variable domain reads DTGVSQNPRHKITKRGQNVTFRCDPISEHNRLYWYRQTLGQGPEFLTYFQNEAQLEKSRLLSDRFSAERPKGSFSTLEIQRTEQGDSAMYLCASSYGLAGEDGTQYFGPGTRLLVL.

The rearrangement joins TRBV7-8 to TRBJ2-5; TRBD1 aligns across 10 bases. The CDR3 is 15 residues long. From germline, CDR1 is SGHVS and CDR2 FQNEAQ. V gave up 1 base and J gave up 3 bases; unmatched junction bases: 2. CDR3 amino acids: CASSLGTGGKETQYF. The CDR3 DNA reads as TGTGCCAGCAGCTTAGGGACAGGGGGAAAAGAGACCCAGTACTTC.

The CDR3 here is CATSRGQARNTF. The CDR3 bases are TGTGCCACCAGCCGGGGACAGGCCAGAAACACCTTC. The chain employs TRBV15 and TRBJ1-2, with 8 bases matching TRBD1. Germline CDR1 reads LNHNV; CDR2 reads YYDKDF (reference sequence). This CDR3 has 12 amino acids. The trim removed 5 bases at V and 12 bases at J, leaving 8 bases unmatched.

The V gene is TRBV30, the J gene TRBJ1-1; D gene uncertain. V gave up 0 bases and J gave up 1 base, with 6 bases separating them. Germline V lookup: CDR1 GTSNPN, CDR2 SVGIG (reference sequence). The CDR3 runs to 13 residues. The chain's CDR3 is CAWSVVRNTEAFF. CDR3 DNA sequence: TGTGCCTGGAGTGTTGTACGGAACACTGAAGCTTTCTTT.

The genes are TRBV7-3 and TRBJ1-2; no definite D call. The CDR3 runs to 13 residues. Germline-derived CDR1 and CDR2 are SGHTA and FQGTGA. V lost 11 bases, J lost 8 bases, and 21 bases lay in between. The CDR3 spells CAWSGLGLGGYTF. For the CDR3, the DNA is TGTGCCTGGAGTGGACTGGGCCTGGGGGGCTACACCTTC. Full variable domain (outside the CDR3, taken from reference TRBV7-3 and TRBJ1-2): GAGVSQTPSNKVTEKGKYVELRCDPISGHTALYWYRQSLGQGPEFLIYFQGTGAADDSGLPNDRFFAVRPEGSVSTLKIQRTERGDSAVYLCAWSGLGLGGYTFGSGTRLTVV.

This clonotype was seen ten or more times. The chain is built from TRBV15 and TRBJ2-7; D is ambiguous. Germline CDR1 and CDR2: LNHNV and YYDKDF (reference sequence). V was pared by 0 bases and J by 6 bases, with 15 bases between. The CDR3 has 15 amino acids. CDR3 amino acids: CATSRDLGSHGEQYF. The CDR3 bases are TGTGCCACCAGCAGAGATCTTGGCAGCCACGGCGAGCAGTACTTC.

In this sample, this clonotype turned up many times. The rearrangement uses TRBV12-3 or TRBV12-4 and TRBJ1-1, with 7 bases matching TRBD1. This CDR3 region has 13 residues. Trimming removed 5 bases from V and 1 base from J; junction bases left unmatched: 1. CDR3 bases: TGTGCCAGCAGTAACAGGGGGAACACTGAAGCTTTCTTT. Translation: CASSNRGNTEAFF.